The rows below give T cell receptor beta chains drawn from one sample of a study of human T cells and chemical hapten exposure. TCRdb ran MiXCR on the RACE reads and lists one entry per CDR3 protein. The sample consists of approximately 60,000 distinct CDR3 sequences, around 11% of them appearing once. The sequencing used whole blood, collected in connection with sensitization to the hapten diphenylcyclopropenone (DPC). Receptors were obtained from a woman aged 40-49 years with alopecia areata. Some clones in this sample may be carry-over from other donors' samples. CDR3s include the opening cysteine and the closing phenylalanine or tryptophan. Each record gives: D gene, J gene, clone size, V gene, CDR3 DNA, CDR3 protein. A D gene is named only where the DNA matches it firmly. Rows give clone size only sometimes, using once, few, many, or a class for an expanded clone.

>TRBD2|TRBJ2-3|-|TRBV27
TGTGCCAGCAGTTTATCCCTGACTAGCGGGAGTACAGATACGCAGTATTTT
CASSLSLTSGSTDTQYF
>-|TRBJ2-1|many|TRBV12-3/TRBV12-4
TGTGCCAGCAGTTTCTTTACTAGTCCACCCACATACAATGAGCAGTTCTTC
CASSFFTSPPTYNEQFF
>-|TRBJ1-1|many|TRBV6-6
TGTGCCAGCGGACGGGGCACTGAAGCTTTCTTT
CASGRGTEAFF
>-|TRBJ1-1|many|TRBV20-1
TGCAGTGCCCGTGGGGGCGGGAACACTGAAGCTTTCTTT
CSARGGGNTEAFF
>TRBD1|TRBJ2-5|-|TRBV7-7
TGTGCTAGCAGCTTAGATTTCCCTGGACAGGGGAGGGAGACCCAGTACTTC
CASSLDFPGQGRETQYF
>-|TRBJ2-4|-|TRBV28
TGTGCCAGCAGTTTATCACCAGGGGTTGGCAAAAACATTCAGTACTTC
CASSLSPGVGKNIQYF
>-|TRBJ2-5|few|TRBV7-9
TGTGCCAGCAGCTTAGTCGAGTCTAGGGCCGGACGGGAGACCCAGTACTTC
CASSLVESRAGRETQYF
>TRBD1|TRBJ1-3|few|TRBV12-3/TRBV12-4
TGTGCCAGCAGTTTAGGACAGGGGATCGGAAACACCATATATTTT
CASSLGQGIGNTIYF
>-|TRBJ2-7|many|TRBV10-2
TGCGCCAGCAGTGACCGCTCGTCCTACGAGCAGTACTTC
CASSDRSSYEQYF
>-|TRBJ1-5|many|TRBV4-3
TGCGCCAGCAGCCAAGAAACAGGGAATCAGCCCCAGCATTTT
CASSQETGNQPQHF
>-|TRBJ2-1|few|TRBV6-2/TRBV6-3
TGTGCCAGCAGGCGTCCGGGGGCGCAGCGCGGGGGGCAGTTCTTC
CASRRPGAQRGGQFF
>-|TRBJ2-2|-|TRBV2
TGTGCCAGCAGTGCGTCGGGAATGAACACCGGGGAGCTGTTTTTT
CASSASGMNTGELFF
>-|TRBJ1-2|many|TRBV12-3/TRBV12-4
TGTGCCAGCAGTTTGGCCCCCGGAGGAGATGCCTATGGCTACACCTTC
CASSLAPGGDAYGYTF
>TRBD2|TRBJ2-1|many|TRBV20-1
TGCAGTGCTAGAGATCGGGGAGGGACTAGCGGATCCTACAATGAGCAGTTCTTC
CSARDRGGTSGSYNEQFF
>-|TRBJ2-1|many|TRBV10-2
TGCGCCAGCAGAACCTCAGGTGGCGGTCCGCAGTTCTTC
CASRTSGGGPQFF
>-|TRBJ2-1|many|TRBV5-4
TGTGCCAGCAGCTTTTTAGGGGTTAATGAGCAGTTCTTC
CASSFLGVNEQFF
>TRBD1|TRBJ2-3|-|TRBV3-1
TGTGCCAGCAGCCGTGGACAGGCCACAGATACGCAGTATTTT
CASSRGQATDTQYF
>TRBD2|TRBJ2-1|many|TRBV10-1
TGCGCCAGGAAGACTAGCGGGCCGTCCTACAATGAGCAGTTCTTC
CARKTSGPSYNEQFF
>-|TRBJ1-1|many|TRBV29-1
TGCAGCGTTGGTCTCATGAACACTGAAGCTTTCTTT
CSVGLMNTEAFF
>TRBD1|TRBJ1-5|-|TRBV2
TGTGCCAGCAGCACGGGACAGGGGATTGAGCCCCAGCATTTT
CASSTGQGIEPQHF